The 3 T cell receptor beta chains listed next were all sequenced from one sample in a study of graft-versus-host responses after intestinal transplantation. Once graft tissue had been processed, intraepithelial and lamina propria lymphocytes were released. Libraries were prepared by immunoSEQ multiplex PCR; TCRdb keeps only in-frame clonotypes and omits some of them. The data contain about 37,000 clones, roughly 87% of them singletons. The sequenced sample was ileum tissue, obtained 200 to 210 days after intestinal transplant. The origin of the receptors is a human patient who received an intestinal transplant, so some T cells may come from the graft donor.

V is TRBV13 and J is TRBJ2-1; D may be TRBD1 (6 bases). V was cut by 5 bases and J by 5 bases, with 16 bases left in between. This CDR3 has 15 residues. CDR1 is PRHDT and CDR2 is FYEKMQ in the germline V gene (reference sequence). The CDR3: CASSPRGYTHNEQFF. As DNA, the CDR3 is TGTGCCAGCAGCCCGAGGGGGTACACACACAATGAGCAGTTCTTC.

V gene TRBV28 combines with J gene TRBJ2-3; D gene ambiguous. From germline, CDR1 is MDHEN and CDR2 SYDVKM. This CDR3 spans 17 amino acids. V was clipped by 1 base and J by 0 bases, with 14 bases between them. As DNA, the CDR3 is TGTGCCAGCAGTTTATCCCTCTCGTACACTAGCACAGATACGCAGTATTTT. Its translation is CASSLSLSYTSTDTQYF.

The chain combines TRBV30 with TRBJ1-4, with TRBD1 identical over 7 bases. The length of the CDR3 is 15 residues. Germline CDR1 reads GTSNPN; CDR2 reads SVGIG (reference sequence). Germline trimming cut 2 bases from V and 6 bases from J; bases unmatched to any gene: 9. CDR3 residues: CAWSLLTGSDEKLFF. The CDR3 nucleotides are TGTGCCTGGAGTTTGCTGACAGGGAGTGATGAAAAACTGTTTTTT.